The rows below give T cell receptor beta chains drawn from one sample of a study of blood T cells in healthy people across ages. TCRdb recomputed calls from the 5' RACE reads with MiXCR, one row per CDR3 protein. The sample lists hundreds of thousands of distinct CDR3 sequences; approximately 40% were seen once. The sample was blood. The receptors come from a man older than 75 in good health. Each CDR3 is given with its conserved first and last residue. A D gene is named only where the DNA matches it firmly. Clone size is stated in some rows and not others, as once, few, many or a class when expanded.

CDR3 protein: CASSVAYIDTLYF
CDR3 DNA: TGTGCCAGCAGCGTAGCTTATATTGATACGCTGTATTTT
CDR3 length: 13
V gene: TRBV9
J gene: TRBJ2-3
clone size: .
D gene: .

CDR3 protein: CASRISVTDNEQFF
CDR3 DNA: TGCGCCAGCAGAATTAGCGTGACCGACAATGAGCAGTTCTTC
CDR3 length: 14
V gene: TRBV5-1
J gene: TRBJ2-1
clone size: few
D gene: .

CDR3 protein: CASSPTSGLEDTQYF
CDR3 DNA: TGTGCCAGCAGCCCGACTAGCGGTCTTGAAGATACGCAGTATTTT
CDR3 length: 15
V gene: TRBV5-4
J gene: TRBJ2-3
clone size: .
D gene: TRBD2

CDR3 protein: CSATGHRDYTF
CDR3 DNA: TGCAGTGCTACAGGACATAGGGACTACACCTTC
CDR3 length: 11
V gene: TRBV20-1
J gene: TRBJ1-2
clone size: once
D gene: .

CDR3 protein: CASTSGGANTDTQYF
CDR3 DNA: TGCGCCAGCACTAGCGGGGGGGCGAACACAGATACGCAGTATTTT
CDR3 length: 15
V gene: TRBV5-1
J gene: TRBJ2-3
clone size: .
D gene: TRBD2

CDR3 protein: CSASGGGANTGELFF
CDR3 DNA: TGCAGTGCTAGTGGCGGGGGAGCGAACACCGGGGAGCTGTTTTTT
CDR3 length: 15
V gene: TRBV20-1
J gene: TRBJ2-2
clone size: .
D gene: TRBD2

CDR3 protein: CAIMKGTSYNEQFF
CDR3 DNA: TGTGCCATCATGAAGGGGACTAGTTACAATGAGCAGTTCTTC
CDR3 length: 14
V gene: TRBV10-3
J gene: TRBJ2-1
clone size: .
D gene: TRBD2

CDR3 protein: CASSVQGQGITDTQYF
CDR3 DNA: TGTGCCAGCAGCGTCCAGGGGCAGGGGATCACAGATACGCAGTATTTT
CDR3 length: 16
V gene: TRBV4-2
J gene: TRBJ2-3
clone size: few
D gene: .

CDR3 protein: CASSFSAGSQFF
CDR3 DNA: TGTGCCAGCAGCTTTTCAGCGGGATCTCAGTTCTTC
CDR3 length: 12
V gene: TRBV7-3
J gene: TRBJ2-1
clone size: .
D gene: TRBD2

CDR3 protein: CASSMEVRRTEAFF
CDR3 DNA: TGTGCCAGTAGTATGGAAGTGAGACGCACTGAAGCTTTCTTT
CDR3 length: 14
V gene: TRBV19
J gene: TRBJ1-1
clone size: .
D gene: .

CDR3 protein: CASSVGGASRNTQYF
CDR3 DNA: TGTGCCAGCAGCGTAGGGGGGGCAAGTCGGAATACGCAGTATTTT
CDR3 length: 15
V gene: TRBV9
J gene: TRBJ2-3
clone size: .
D gene: .

CDR3 protein: CSASRPSGKIISTDTQYF
CDR3 DNA: TGCAGTGCTAGTCGGCCTAGCGGGAAAATCATTAGCACAGATACGCAGTATTTT
CDR3 length: 18
V gene: TRBV20-1
J gene: TRBJ2-3
clone size: few
D gene: TRBD2

CDR3 protein: CASSLWVPSGADTQYF
CDR3 DNA: TGCGCCAGCAGCTTGTGGGTACCTAGCGGGGCAGATACGCAGTATTTT
CDR3 length: 16
V gene: TRBV5-1
J gene: TRBJ2-3
clone size: .
D gene: TRBD2

CDR3 protein: CARSVRDPWEAFF
CDR3 DNA: TGTGCCCGGAGTGTACGGGATCCCTGGGAAGCTTTCTTT
CDR3 length: 13
V gene: TRBV30
J gene: TRBJ1-1
clone size: .
D gene: .

CDR3 protein: CASSIMGRTDTQYF
CDR3 DNA: TGTGCCAGTAGTATTATGGGGCGCACAGATACGCAGTATTTT
CDR3 length: 14
V gene: TRBV19
J gene: TRBJ2-3
clone size: .
D gene: .

CDR3 protein: CASRQAGRQYF
CDR3 DNA: TGTGCCAGCCGACAGGCGGGCAGGCAGTACTTC
CDR3 length: 11
V gene: TRBV2
J gene: TRBJ2-4
clone size: few
D gene: .

CDR3 protein: CASSLGLAGIAKNIQYF
CDR3 DNA: TGTGCCAGCAGCTTAGGCCTAGCGGGGATAGCCAAAAACATTCAGTACTTC
CDR3 length: 17
V gene: TRBV13
J gene: TRBJ2-4
clone size: .
D gene: TRBD2

CDR3 protein: CASSDTGQGAYEQYF
CDR3 DNA: TGTGCCAGCAGTGATACGGGACAGGGGGCTTACGAGCAGTACTTC
CDR3 length: 15
V gene: TRBV6-1
J gene: TRBJ2-7
clone size: few
D gene: TRBD1

CDR3 protein: CASSLRQGWVDEQFF
CDR3 DNA: TGTGCCAGCAGTCTGAGACAGGGATGGGTGGATGAGCAGTTCTTC
CDR3 length: 15
V gene: TRBV5-4
J gene: TRBJ2-1
clone size: .
D gene: TRBD1

CDR3 protein: CASSTDRGPFYEQYF
CDR3 DNA: TGTGCCAGCAGTACCGACAGGGGACCCTTCTACGAGCAGTACTTC
CDR3 length: 15
V gene: TRBV6-2/TRBV6-3
J gene: TRBJ2-7
clone size: .
D gene: TRBD1

CDR3 protein: CSASGNYGTGGGEQYF
CDR3 DNA: TGCAGTGCTAGTGGAAACTACGGGACAGGGGGCGGCGAGCAGTACTTC
CDR3 length: 16
V gene: TRBV20-1
J gene: TRBJ2-7
clone size: .
D gene: TRBD1

CDR3 protein: CNVEDTGTEVYEQYF
CDR3 DNA: TGCAACGTTGAAGATACCGGGACAGAGGTGTACGAGCAGTACTTC
CDR3 length: 15
V gene: TRBV29-1
J gene: TRBJ2-7
clone size: .
D gene: TRBD1

CDR3 protein: CASSQGEGGRNEQFF
CDR3 DNA: TGTGCCAGCAGCCAAGGGGAGGGAGGCCGGAATGAGCAGTTCTTC
CDR3 length: 15
V gene: TRBV4-2
J gene: TRBJ2-1
clone size: few
D gene: TRBD2

CDR3 protein: CSASGLAVNTGELFF
CDR3 DNA: TGCAGTGCGTCGGGACTAGCAGTCAACACCGGGGAGCTGTTTTTT
CDR3 length: 15
V gene: TRBV20-1
J gene: TRBJ2-2
clone size: .
D gene: TRBD2

CDR3 protein: CASSNDAGQRTANVLTF
CDR3 DNA: TGTGCCAGCAGCAACGATGCGGGGCAGCGCACGGCCAACGTCCTGACTTTC
CDR3 length: 17
V gene: TRBV27
J gene: TRBJ2-6
clone size: .
D gene: .

CDR3 protein: CATSHTGGPTSETQYF
CDR3 DNA: TGTGCCACCAGTCATACAGGGGGCCCGACGTCGGAGACCCAGTACTTC
CDR3 length: 16
V gene: TRBV15
J gene: TRBJ2-5
clone size: few
D gene: TRBD1

CDR3 protein: CASSPSGGASGETQYF
CDR3 DNA: TGCGCCAGCAGCCCCTCGGGGGGGGCCTCCGGAGAGACCCAGTACTTC
CDR3 length: 16
V gene: TRBV5-1
J gene: TRBJ2-5
clone size: .
D gene: TRBD2

CDR3 protein: CATSRGGVELGQQYF
CDR3 DNA: TGTGCCACCAGCAGAGGGGGAGTAGAACTGGGTCAGCAGTACTTC
CDR3 length: 15
V gene: TRBV15
J gene: TRBJ2-5
clone size: .
D gene: .

CDR3 protein: CASSLRLAGADTQYF
CDR3 DNA: TGTGCCAGCAGCTTACGACTAGCGGGGGCAGATACGCAGTATTTT
CDR3 length: 15
V gene: TRBV13
J gene: TRBJ2-3
clone size: .
D gene: TRBD2

CDR3 protein: CSARGSGTGYTDTQYF
CDR3 DNA: TGCAGTGCTAGGGGCTCCGGGACAGGGTACACAGATACGCAGTATTTT
CDR3 length: 16
V gene: TRBV20-1
J gene: TRBJ2-3
clone size: .
D gene: TRBD1

CDR3 protein: CSALSPTSGRANGELFF
CDR3 DNA: TGCAGTGCTCTAAGCCCGACTAGCGGGAGGGCCAACGGGGAGCTGTTTTTT
CDR3 length: 17
V gene: TRBV20-1
J gene: TRBJ2-2
clone size: .
D gene: TRBD2

CDR3 protein: CASSYGPVVGGTQYF
CDR3 DNA: TGTGCCAGCAGTTACGGGCCTGTAGTCGGTGGGACCCAGTACTTC
CDR3 length: 15
V gene: TRBV6-2/TRBV6-3
J gene: TRBJ2-5
clone size: many
D gene: .

CDR3 protein: CASSPLAGEQYF
CDR3 DNA: TGTGCCAGTAGTCCCTTGGCGGGCGAGCAGTACTTC
CDR3 length: 12
V gene: TRBV19
J gene: TRBJ2-7
clone size: .
D gene: .

CDR3 protein: CSTKSPGQGATYEQYF
CDR3 DNA: TGCAGTACTAAATCCCCGGGACAGGGGGCAACCTACGAGCAGTACTTC
CDR3 length: 16
V gene: TRBV20-1
J gene: TRBJ2-7
clone size: .
D gene: TRBD1

CDR3 protein: CASSSGYQATQETQYF
CDR3 DNA: TGCGCCAGCAGCTCGGGATACCAGGCTACCCAAGAGACCCAGTACTTC
CDR3 length: 16
V gene: TRBV5-1
J gene: TRBJ2-5
clone size: few
D gene: .

CDR3 protein: CSARGARQGPDTQYF
CDR3 DNA: TGCAGTGCTAGAGGGGCAAGACAGGGCCCAGATACGCAGTATTTT
CDR3 length: 15
V gene: TRBV20-1
J gene: TRBJ2-3
clone size: .
D gene: TRBD1